The clone carrying this T cell receptor beta chain was counted ten times or more. No antigen is known for it. These data originate in a study of blood T cells in healthy people across ages. Study findings and constraints: The unsorted PBMCs prevented any conclusive comparison of naive versus antigen-experienced cells.

Donors were systemically healthy Caucasian individuals from Russia aged about 6 to 100 years. Researchers collected about 10 milliliters of peripheral blood from every single donor. Germline V gene lookup returns CDR1 SEHNR and CDR2 FQNEAQ (reference sequence). V was trimmed by 0 bases and J by 12 bases, leaving 14 bases between them. This CDR3 comprises 13 residues. Through a sample-barcoded 5' primer and a J-beta primer mix, a second PCR was run for roughly 6 to 11 cycles. TCRdb ran MiXCR on the 5' RACE reads and lists one entry per CDR3 protein. This sample yields 910,000 or so distinct CDR3 sequences, of which 51% are seen a single time; over 20% belongs to the top ten.

The sequenced sample was blood. The chain combines TRBV7-9 with TRBJ2-5; the D gene is possibly TRBD1 (5 bases). The sequence was collected from a woman aged 55-69 years in good health. CDR3 coding DNA: TGTGCCAGCAGCTTAGCGGGGCAGGCTGCGGAGTACTTC. Amino acids: CASSLAGQAAEYF.